This T cell receptor beta chain came from a study of T cells after yellow fever vaccination (dated by TCRdb to the late 2010s). The study in broad terms: Libraries from fractions with low cell numbers were prepared with the SMART-Seq v4 Ultra Low Input RNA kit. Bulk PBMC replicates and cell subsets were isolated from blood drawn at multiple timepoints before and after both primary and secondary immunization. Two healthy male donors made up the cohort, one aged 18 to 29 years and the other aged 30 to 39 years. To follow T-cell clones before and after both primary and booster YFV17D yellow fever vaccination, bulk TCR alpha and beta repertoires underwent longitudinal sequencing.

Broader findings and caveats from the paper: Because abundant contaminating clonotypes from the bulk population could be contained in FACS-sorted repertoires, computational filtering was required. A small share of clonotypes was detected in both CD4 and CD8 compartments, with the overlap likely arising from convergent recombination. Because only two donors were included in the study, the extent to which the findings can be generalized is limited. Most clones expanded after primary vaccination (96% of CD4 and roughly 88% of CD8) were re-detected after the booster, suggesting that broad memory maintenance occurred. The secondary T-cell response was weaker than the primary response but faster, peaking on day 5 instead of day 15.

In the case of this clonotype: There is no known antigen for this receptor. Per-nucleotide qualities are absent, and no much larger clonotype sits a single base away.

The treatment or condition tag for this specimen amounts to: live attenuated yellow fever vaccine strain. At each blood-draw timepoint, two biological replicates of bulk PBMCs were obtained. PBMCs were isolated from peripheral blood using a standard Ficoll-Paque protocol. TriZol was used to extract RNA from bulk PBMCs, from CD4 and CD8 fractions, and from dextramer-positive and dextramer-negative fractions. Its CDR3 holds 14 amino acids, cysteine through phenylalanine. The DNA shown is the 42-base CDR3, in frame from base 1. The germline V gene gives CDR1 as SGHTA and CDR2 as FQGNSA. Trimming takes 0 bases from V and 5 bases from J, and the germline ends sit 8 bases apart. TCR cDNA was synthesized by 5'RACE template switching, which introduced a universal primer site and unique molecular identifiers. cDNA synthesis was primed from both the TCR alpha and TCR beta constant segments. Two PCR steps were used to amplify libraries, with sample barcodes and sequencing adapters being added in the second step. Sequencing of the libraries was done on either Illumina HiSeq 2500 (2x100 bp) or NovaSeq (2x150 bp). In the paper's pipeline: MIGEC was used to demultiplex reads and collapse the reads into UMI consensus sequences, and MiXCR was used for V(D)J alignment. Clonotypes responding to the vaccine were identified with edgeR on replicate PBMC samples, with the criteria of FDR below 0.01 and a log2 fold change above 5 up to day 15. Bulk clonotypes were assigned CD4 or CD8 identity according to which sequenced CD4 or CD8 repertoire held them at higher abundance. TCRdb reworked the public reads: Q25 trimming with fastp, MiXCR clone assembly, productive beta chains retained. Each entry merges the rows of one CDR3 protein and shows their most common DNA and genes. The V and J calls were not made by the authors but by TCRdb's processing. Recorded for this sample are some 500,000 distinct CDR3 sequences; less than 15% of them occurred a single time. The ten most abundant clones make up about 14% of the sample.

The rearrangement combines TRBV7-2 with TRBJ2-1; the D gene cannot be resolved beyond TRBD1 or TRBD2, each matching 5 bases. The receptor's source is a man aged 30-40 years who received the YFV17D yellow fever vaccine. The material was PBMCs, obtained on the day of the yellow fever booster vaccination. CDR3 sequence: CASSLAGPHNEQFF. Read as DNA, the sequence is TGTGCCAGCAGCTTAGCGGGACCGCACAATGAGCAGTTCTTC.